The T cell receptor beta chain described here comes from a study of sequential checkpoint blockade in melanoma. The overall study: Patients were randomized 1:1 to nivolumab-then-ipilimumab or ipilimumab-then-nivolumab first-line. TCRβ was sequenced from DNA of some 89 pretreatment tumors.

The repertoire was sequenced with immunoSEQ multiplex PCR; TCRdb's copy has only in-frame clones and lacks some. The data show approximately 8,700 clones, around 24% seen once. Indicated treatment: randomized to nivolumab then ipilimumab (arm A) or the reverse (arm B). DNA-damaging chemotherapy had not been given to any patient beforehand. The germline CDR1 and CDR2 sequences are MDHEN and SYDVKM. CDR3 length: 16 amino acids. Trimming cost V 4 bases and J 3 bases; bases outside gene matches: 4. V gene TRBV28 combines with J gene TRBJ2-5; TRBD2 agrees at 14 bases. The material was tumor tissue (inferred from file names), obtained from a patient given nivolumab and ipilimumab in sequence. This TCR was sampled from a human donor with melanoma. The CDR3 sequence is CASSSGGLAGEETQYF. The CDR3 DNA reads TGTGCCAGCAGTTCCGGGGGACTAGCGGGAGAAGAGACCCAGTACTTC.